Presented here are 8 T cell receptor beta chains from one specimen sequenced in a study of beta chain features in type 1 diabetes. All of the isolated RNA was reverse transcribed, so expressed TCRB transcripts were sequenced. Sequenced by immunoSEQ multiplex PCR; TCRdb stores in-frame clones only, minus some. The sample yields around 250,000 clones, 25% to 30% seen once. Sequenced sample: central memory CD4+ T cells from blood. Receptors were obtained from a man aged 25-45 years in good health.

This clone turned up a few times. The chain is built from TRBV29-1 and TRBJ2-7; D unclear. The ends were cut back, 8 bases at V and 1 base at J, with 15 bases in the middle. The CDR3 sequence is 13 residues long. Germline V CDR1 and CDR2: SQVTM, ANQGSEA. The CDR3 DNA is TGCAGCTACACAGCAGGACGGTCCTACGAGCAGTACTTC. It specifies CSYTAGRSYEQYF.

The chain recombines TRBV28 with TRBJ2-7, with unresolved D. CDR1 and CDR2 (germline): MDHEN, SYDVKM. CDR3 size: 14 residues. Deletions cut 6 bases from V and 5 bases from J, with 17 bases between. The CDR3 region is CASRVLGRINEQYF. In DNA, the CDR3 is TGTGCCAGCAGGGTACTCGGACGGATCAACGAGCAGTACTTC.

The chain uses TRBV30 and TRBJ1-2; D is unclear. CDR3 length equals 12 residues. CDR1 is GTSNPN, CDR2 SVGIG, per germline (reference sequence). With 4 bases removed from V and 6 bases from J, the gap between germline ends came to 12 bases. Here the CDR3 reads CAWNIREDGYTF. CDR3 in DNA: TGTGCCTGGAATATTCGGGAAGATGGCTACACCTTC.

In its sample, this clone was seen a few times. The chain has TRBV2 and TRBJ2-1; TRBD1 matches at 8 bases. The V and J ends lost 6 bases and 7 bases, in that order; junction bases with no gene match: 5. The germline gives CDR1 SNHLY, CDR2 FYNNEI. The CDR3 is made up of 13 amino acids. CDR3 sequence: CASRDRDWNEQFF. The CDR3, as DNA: TGTGCCAGCAGGGACAGGGATTGGAATGAGCAGTTCTTC.

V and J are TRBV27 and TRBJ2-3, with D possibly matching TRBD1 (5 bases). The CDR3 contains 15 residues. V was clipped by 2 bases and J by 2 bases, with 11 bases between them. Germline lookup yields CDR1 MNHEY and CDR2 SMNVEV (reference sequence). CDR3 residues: CASSLNRRLTDTQYF. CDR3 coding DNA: TGTGCCAGCAGTTTAAACAGGAGACTCACAGATACGCAGTATTTT.

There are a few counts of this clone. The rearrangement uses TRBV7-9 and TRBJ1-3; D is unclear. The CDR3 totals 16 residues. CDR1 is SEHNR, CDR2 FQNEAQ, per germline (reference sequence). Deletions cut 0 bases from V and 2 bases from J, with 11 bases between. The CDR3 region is CASSLAGSRTGNTIYF. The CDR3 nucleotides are TGTGCCAGCAGCTTAGCGGGATCTAGAACTGGAAACACCATATATTTT.

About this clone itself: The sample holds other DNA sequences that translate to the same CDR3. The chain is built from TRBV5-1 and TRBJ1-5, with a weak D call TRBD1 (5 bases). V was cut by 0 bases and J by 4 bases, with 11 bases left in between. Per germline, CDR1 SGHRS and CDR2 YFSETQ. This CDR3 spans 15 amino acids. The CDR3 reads CASSLEGTGNQPQHF. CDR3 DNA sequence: TGCGCCAGCAGCTTGGAAGGGACGGGGAATCAGCCCCAGCATTTT. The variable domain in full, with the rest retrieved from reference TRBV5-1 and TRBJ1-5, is KAGVTQTPRYLIKTRGQQVTLSCSPISGHRSVSWYQQTPGQGLQFLFEYFSETQRNKGNFPGRFSGRQFSNSRSEMNVSTLELGDSALYLCASSLEGTGNQPQHFGDGTRLSIL.

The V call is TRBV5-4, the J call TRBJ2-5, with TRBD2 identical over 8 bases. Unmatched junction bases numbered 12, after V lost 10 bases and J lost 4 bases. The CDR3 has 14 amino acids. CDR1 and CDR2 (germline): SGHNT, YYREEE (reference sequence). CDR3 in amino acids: CAANRGGTAETQYF. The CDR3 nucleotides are TGTGCCGCCAATCGGGGGGGCACTGCAGAGACCCAGTACTTC. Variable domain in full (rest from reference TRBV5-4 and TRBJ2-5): ETGVTQSPTHLIKTRGQQVTLRCSSQSGHNTVSWYQQALGQGPQFIFQYYREEENGRGNFPPRFSGLQFPNYSSELNVNALELDDSALYLCAANRGGTAETQYFGPGTRLLVL.